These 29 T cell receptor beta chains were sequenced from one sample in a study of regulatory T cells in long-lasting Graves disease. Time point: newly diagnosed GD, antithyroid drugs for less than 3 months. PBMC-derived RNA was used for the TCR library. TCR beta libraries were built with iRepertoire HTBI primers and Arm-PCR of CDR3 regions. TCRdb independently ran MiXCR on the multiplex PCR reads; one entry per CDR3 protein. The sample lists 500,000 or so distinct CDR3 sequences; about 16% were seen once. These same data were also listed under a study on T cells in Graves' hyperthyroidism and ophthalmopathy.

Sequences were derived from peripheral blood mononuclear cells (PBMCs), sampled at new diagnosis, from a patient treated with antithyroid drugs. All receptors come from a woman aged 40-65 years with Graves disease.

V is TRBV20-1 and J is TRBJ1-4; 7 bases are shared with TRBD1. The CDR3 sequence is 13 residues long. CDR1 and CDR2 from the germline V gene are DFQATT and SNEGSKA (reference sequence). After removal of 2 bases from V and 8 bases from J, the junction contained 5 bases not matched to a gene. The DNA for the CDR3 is TGCAGTGCTAGACAGGGGGTAGAGGAAAAACTGTTTTTT. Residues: CSARQGVEEKLFF.

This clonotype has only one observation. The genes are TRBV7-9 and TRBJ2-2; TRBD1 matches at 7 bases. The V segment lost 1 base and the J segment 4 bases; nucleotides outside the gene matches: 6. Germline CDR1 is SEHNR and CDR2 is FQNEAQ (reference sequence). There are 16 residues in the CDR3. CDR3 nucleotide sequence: TGTGCCAGCAGCTTAGAACAGGGGTGGGGCACCGGGGAGCTGTTTTTT. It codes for CASSLEQGWGTGELFF.

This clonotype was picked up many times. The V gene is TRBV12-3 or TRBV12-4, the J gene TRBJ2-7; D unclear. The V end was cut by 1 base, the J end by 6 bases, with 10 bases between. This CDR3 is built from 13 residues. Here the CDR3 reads CASSLEESFEQYF. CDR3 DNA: TGTGCCAGCAGTTTAGAGGAGAGCTTCGAGCAGTACTTC.

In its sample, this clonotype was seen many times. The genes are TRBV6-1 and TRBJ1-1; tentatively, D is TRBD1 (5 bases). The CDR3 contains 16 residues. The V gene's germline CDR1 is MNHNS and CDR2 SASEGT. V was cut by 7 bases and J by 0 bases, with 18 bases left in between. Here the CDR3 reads CASKRQPTALNTEAFF. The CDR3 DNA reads TGTGCCAGCAAACGCCAACCGACAGCTTTGAACACTGAAGCTTTCTTT.

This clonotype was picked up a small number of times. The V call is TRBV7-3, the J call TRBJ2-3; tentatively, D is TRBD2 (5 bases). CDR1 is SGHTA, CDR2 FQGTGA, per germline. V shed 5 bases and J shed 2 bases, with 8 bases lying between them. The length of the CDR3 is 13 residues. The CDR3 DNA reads TGTGCCAGCAGCCCGCGGGCCACAGATACGCAGTATTTT. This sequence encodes CASSPRATDTQYF.

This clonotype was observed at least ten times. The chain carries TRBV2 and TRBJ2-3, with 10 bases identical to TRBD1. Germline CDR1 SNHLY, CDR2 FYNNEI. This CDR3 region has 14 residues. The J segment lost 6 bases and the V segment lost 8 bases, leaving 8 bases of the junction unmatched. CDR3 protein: CASGGTGAVDTQYF. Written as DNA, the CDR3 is TGTGCCAGCGGAGGGACAGGGGCGGTGGATACGCAGTATTTT.

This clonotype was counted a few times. In DNA form, the CDR3 reads TGTGCCAGCAGTGAATCTTTTGGTCAGCCCCAGCATTTT. It codes for CASSESFGQPQHF. The chain couples TRBV6-2 or TRBV6-3 to TRBJ1-5, with no clear D. Germline CDR1 is MNHEY and CDR2 is SVGEGT. The CDR3 is 13 residues long. Trimming took 5 bases from V and 6 from J, leaving 11 bases between them.

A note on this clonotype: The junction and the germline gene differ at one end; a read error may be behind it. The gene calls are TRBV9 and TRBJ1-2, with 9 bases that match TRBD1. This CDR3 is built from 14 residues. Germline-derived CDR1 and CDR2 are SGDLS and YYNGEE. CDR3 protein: CASSVEQGAGGYIF. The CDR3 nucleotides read TGTGCCAGCAGCGTAGAACAGGGGGCGGGGGGCTACATCTTC. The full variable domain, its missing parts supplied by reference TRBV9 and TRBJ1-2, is DSGVTQTPKHLITATGQRVTLRCSPRSGDLSVYWYQQSLDQGLQFLIQYYNGEERAKGNILERFSAQQFPDLHSELNLSSLELGDSALYFCASSVEQGAGGYIFGSGTRLTVV.

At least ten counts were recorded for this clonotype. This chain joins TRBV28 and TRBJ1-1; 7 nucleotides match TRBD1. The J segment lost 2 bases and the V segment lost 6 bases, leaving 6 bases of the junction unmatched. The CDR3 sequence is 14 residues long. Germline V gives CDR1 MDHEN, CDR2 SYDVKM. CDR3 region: CASRSTGENTEAFF. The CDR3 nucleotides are TGTGCCAGCAGATCCACAGGGGAAAACACTGAAGCTTTCTTT.

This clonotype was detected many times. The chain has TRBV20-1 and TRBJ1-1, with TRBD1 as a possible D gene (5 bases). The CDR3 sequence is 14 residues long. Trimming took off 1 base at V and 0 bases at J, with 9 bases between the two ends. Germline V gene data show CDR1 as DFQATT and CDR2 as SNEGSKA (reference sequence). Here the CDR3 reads CSARGGDLNTEAFF. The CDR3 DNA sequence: TGCAGTGCTAGAGGGGGGGACCTGAACACTGAAGCTTTCTTT.

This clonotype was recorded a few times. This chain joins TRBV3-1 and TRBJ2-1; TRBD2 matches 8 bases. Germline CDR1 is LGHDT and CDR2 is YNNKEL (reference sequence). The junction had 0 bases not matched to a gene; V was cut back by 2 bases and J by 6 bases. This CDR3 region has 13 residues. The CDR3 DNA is TGTGCCAGCAGCCAAACTAGCGGCAATGAGCAGTTCTTC. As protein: CASSQTSGNEQFF.

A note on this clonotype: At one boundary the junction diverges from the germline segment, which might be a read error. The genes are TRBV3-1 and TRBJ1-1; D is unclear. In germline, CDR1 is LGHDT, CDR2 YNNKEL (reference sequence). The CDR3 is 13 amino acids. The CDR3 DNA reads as TGCGCCAGCAGCCTAGACTGGAACACTGGAGCTTTCTTT. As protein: CASSLDWNTGAFF. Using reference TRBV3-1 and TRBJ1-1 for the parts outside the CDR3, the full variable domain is DTAVSQTPKYLVTQMGNDKSIKCEQNLGHDTMYWYKQDSKKFLKIMFSYNNKELIINETVPNRFSPKSPDKAHLNLHINSLELGDSAVYFCASSLDWNTGAFFGQGTRLTVV.

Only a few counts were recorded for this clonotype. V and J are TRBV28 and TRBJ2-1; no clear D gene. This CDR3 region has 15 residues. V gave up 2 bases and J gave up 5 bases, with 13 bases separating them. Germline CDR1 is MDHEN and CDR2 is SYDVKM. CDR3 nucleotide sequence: TGTGCCAGCAGTTTACTCCAGATGTCAAACAATGAGCAGTTCTTC. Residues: CASSLLQMSNNEQFF.

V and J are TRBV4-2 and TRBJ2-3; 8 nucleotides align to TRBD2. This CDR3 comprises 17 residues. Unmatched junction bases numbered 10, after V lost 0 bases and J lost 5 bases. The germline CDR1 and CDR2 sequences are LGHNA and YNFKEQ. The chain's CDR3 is CASSQERGAEKIDTQYF. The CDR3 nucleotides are TGTGCCAGCAGCCAAGAGCGGGGGGCAGAGAAAATAGATACGCAGTATTTT.

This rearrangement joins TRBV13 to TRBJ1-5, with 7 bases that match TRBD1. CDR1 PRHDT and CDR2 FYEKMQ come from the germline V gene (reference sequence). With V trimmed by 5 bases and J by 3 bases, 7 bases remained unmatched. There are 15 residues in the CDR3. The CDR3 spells CASSLGQSINQPQHF. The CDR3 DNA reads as TGTGCCAGCAGCCTGGGACAGAGTATCAATCAGCCCCAGCATTTT. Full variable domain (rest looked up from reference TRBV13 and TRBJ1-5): AAGVIQSPRHLIKEKRETATLKCYPIPRHDTVYWYQQGPGQDPQFLISFYEKMQSDKGSIPDRFSAQQFSDYHSELNMSSLELGDSALYFCASSLGQSINQPQHFGDGTRLSIL.

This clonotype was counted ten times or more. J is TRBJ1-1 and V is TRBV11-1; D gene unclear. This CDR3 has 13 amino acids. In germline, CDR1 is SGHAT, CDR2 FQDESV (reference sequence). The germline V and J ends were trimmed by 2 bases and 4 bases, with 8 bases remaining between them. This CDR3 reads CASSLSGTTEAFF. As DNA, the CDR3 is TGTGCCAGCAGCTTATCGGGTACCACTGAAGCTTTCTTT. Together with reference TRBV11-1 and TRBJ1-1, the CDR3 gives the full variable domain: EAEVAQSPRYKITEKSQAVAFWCDPISGHATLYWYRQILGQGPELLVQFQDESVVDDSQLPKDRFSAERLKGVDSTLKIQPAELGDSAMYLCASSLSGTTEAFFGQGTRLTVV.

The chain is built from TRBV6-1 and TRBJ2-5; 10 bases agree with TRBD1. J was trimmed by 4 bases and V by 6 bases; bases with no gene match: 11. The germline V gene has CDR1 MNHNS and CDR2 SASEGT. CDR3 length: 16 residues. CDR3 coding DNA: TGTGCCAGCAGGGACCGACAGGGGGCATTATCAGAGACCCAGTACTTC. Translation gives CASRDRQGALSETQYF.

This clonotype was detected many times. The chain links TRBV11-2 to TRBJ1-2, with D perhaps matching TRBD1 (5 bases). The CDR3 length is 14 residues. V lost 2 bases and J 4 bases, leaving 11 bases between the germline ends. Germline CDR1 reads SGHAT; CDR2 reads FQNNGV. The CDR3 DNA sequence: TGTGCCAGCAGCTTATCAGGGTCGATCTATGGCTACACCTTC. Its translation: CASSLSGSIYGYTF. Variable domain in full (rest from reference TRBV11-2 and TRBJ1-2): EAGVAQSPRYKIIEKRQSVAFWCNPISGHATLYWYQQILGQGPKLLIQFQNNGVVDDSQLPKDRFSAERLKGVDSTLKIQPAKLEDSAVYLCASSLSGSIYGYTFGSGTRLTVV.

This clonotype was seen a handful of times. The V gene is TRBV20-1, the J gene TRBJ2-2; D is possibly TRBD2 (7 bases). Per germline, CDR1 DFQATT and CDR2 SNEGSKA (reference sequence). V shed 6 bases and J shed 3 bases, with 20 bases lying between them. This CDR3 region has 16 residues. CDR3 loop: CSAHPGGREDTGELFF. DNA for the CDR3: TGCAGTGCCCACCCGGGGGGCCGGGAGGACACCGGGGAGCTGTTTTTT.

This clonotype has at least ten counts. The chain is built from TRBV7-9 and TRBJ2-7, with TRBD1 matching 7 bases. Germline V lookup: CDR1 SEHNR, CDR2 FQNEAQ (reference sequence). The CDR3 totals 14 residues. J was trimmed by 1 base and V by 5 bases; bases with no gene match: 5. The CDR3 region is CASSPWGQSYEQYF. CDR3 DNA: TGTGCCAGCAGCCCGTGGGGACAGTCCTACGAGCAGTACTTC.

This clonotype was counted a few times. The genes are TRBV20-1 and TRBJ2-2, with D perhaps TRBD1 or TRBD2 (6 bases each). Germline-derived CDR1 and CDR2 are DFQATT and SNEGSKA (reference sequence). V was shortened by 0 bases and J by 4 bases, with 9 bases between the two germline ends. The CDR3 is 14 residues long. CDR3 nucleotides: TGCAGTGCTAGAGAGGGGGGCAGCACCGGGGAGCTGTTTTTT. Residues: CSAREGGSTGELFF.

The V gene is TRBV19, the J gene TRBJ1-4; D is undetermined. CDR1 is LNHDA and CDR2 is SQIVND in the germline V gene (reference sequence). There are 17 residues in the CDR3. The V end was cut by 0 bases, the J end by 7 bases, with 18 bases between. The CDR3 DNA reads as TGTGCCAGTAGTATAGATCTCCTAAGCACCAAGGTTGAAAAACTGTTTTTT. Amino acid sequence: CASSIDLLSTKVEKLFF. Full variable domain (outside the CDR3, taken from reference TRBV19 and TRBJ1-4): DGGITQSPKYLFRKEGQNVTLSCEQNLNHDAMYWYRQDPGQGLRLIYYSQIVNDFQKGDIAEGYSVSREKKESFPLTVTSAQKNPTAFYLCASSIDLLSTKVEKLFFGSGTQLSVL.

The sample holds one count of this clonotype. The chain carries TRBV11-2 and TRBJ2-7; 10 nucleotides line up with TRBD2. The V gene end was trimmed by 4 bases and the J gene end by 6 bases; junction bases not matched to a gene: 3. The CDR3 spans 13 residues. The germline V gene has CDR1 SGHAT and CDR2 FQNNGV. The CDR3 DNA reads TGTGCCAGCAGCTCACTAGCGGGGTTCGAGCAGTACTTC. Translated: CASSSLAGFEQYF.

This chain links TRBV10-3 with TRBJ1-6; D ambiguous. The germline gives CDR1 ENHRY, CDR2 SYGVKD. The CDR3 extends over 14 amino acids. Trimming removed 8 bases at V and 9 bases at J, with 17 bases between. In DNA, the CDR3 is TGTGCCATCGGGTGGGGTGACCCTATTTCACCCCTCCACTTT. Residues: CAIGWGDPISPLHF.

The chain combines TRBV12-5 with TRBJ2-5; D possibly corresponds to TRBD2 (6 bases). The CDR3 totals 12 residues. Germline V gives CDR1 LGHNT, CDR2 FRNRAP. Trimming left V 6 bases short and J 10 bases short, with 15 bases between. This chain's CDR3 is CASGWDSRSQYF. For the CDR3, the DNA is TGTGCTAGTGGCTGGGACTCCCGGAGCCAGTACTTC.

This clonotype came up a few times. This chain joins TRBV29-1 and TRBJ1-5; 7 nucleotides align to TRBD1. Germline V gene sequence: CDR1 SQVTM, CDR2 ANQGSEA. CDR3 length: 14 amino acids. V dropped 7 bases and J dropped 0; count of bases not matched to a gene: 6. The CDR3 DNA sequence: TGCAGCGCGCTGACAGGGCTTAGCAATCAGCCCCAGCATTTT. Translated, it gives CSALTGLSNQPQHF.

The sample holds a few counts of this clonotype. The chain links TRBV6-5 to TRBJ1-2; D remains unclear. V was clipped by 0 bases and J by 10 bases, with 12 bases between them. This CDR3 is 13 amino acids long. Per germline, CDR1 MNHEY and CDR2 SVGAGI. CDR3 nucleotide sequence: TGTGCCAGCAGTTACTCCGGGAGGGAAGCCTACACCTTC. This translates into CASSYSGREAYTF.

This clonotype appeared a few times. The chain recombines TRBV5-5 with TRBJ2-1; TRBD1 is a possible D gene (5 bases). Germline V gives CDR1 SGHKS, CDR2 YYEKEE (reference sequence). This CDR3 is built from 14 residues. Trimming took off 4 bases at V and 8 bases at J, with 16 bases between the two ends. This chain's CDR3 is CASSIGPGMDEQFF. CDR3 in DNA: TGTGCCAGCAGCATTGGTCCAGGGATGGATGAGCAGTTCTTC.

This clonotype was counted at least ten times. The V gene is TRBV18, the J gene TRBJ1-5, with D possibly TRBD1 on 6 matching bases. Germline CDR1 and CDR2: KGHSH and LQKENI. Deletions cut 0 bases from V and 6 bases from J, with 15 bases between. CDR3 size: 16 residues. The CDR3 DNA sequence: TGTGCCAGCTCACCACCGAGTGGAGGGGGAGGTCAGCCCCAGCATTTT. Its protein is CASSPPSGGGGQPQHF.